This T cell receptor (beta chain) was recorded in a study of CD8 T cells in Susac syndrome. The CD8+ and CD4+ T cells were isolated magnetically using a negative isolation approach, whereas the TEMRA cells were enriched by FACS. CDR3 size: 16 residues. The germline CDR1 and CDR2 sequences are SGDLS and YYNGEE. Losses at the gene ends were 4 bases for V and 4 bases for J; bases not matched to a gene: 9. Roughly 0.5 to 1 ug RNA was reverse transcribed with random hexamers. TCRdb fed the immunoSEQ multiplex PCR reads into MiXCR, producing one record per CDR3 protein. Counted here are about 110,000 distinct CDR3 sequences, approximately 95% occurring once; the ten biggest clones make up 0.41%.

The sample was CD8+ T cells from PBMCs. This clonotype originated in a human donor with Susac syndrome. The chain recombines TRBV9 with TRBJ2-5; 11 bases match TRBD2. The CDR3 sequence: CASSYTSGGPLETQYF. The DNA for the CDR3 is TGTGCCAGCAGCTATACTAGCGGGGGCCCCCTAGAGACCCAGTACTTC.